What follows are 5 T cell receptor beta chains derived from one specimen sequenced in a study of T cell responses to AZD1222 COVID-19 vaccine. Measured with immunoSEQ multiplex PCR; TCRdb has only the in-frame clones, and not every one. This table holds about 97,000 clones, around nine tenths found once. The source was peripheral blood, collected on day 0 of AZD1222 vaccination. These receptors all stem from an adult in good health.

This chain connects TRBV18 to TRBJ2-6, with D possibly TRBD2 on 5 matching bases. The CDR3 runs to 14 residues. Germline CDR1 and CDR2: KGHSH and LQKENI. V was cut by 4 bases and J by 6 bases, with 10 bases left in between. CDR3 bases: TGTGCCAGCTCACGGGCCCGGGAGGCCAACGTCCTGACTTTC. It translates to CASSRAREANVLTF. The entire variable domain, with the rest obtained from reference TRBV18 and TRBJ2-6, is as follows: NAGVMQNPRHLVRRRGQEARLRCSPMKGHSHVYWYRQLPEEGLKFMVYLQKENIIDESGMPKERFSAEFPKEGPSILRIQQVVRGDSAAYFCASSRAREANVLTFGAGSRLTVL.

The chain combines TRBV28 with TRBJ2-7; D is undetermined. There are 13 residues in the CDR3. Germline V gene sequence: CDR1 MDHEN, CDR2 SYDVKM. Trimming pared 7 bases from V and 0 bases from J, leaving 10 bases between. The CDR3 is CASIGRISYEQYF. In DNA form, the CDR3 reads TGTGCCAGCATTGGACGGATCTCCTACGAGCAGTACTTC.

The gene calls are TRBV7-9 and TRBJ1-2; unclear D gene. CDR3 size: 12 residues. Germline assignment: CDR1 SEHNR and CDR2 FQNEAQ (reference sequence). Trimming cost V 2 bases and J 7 bases, with 8 bases left between them. In nucleotides, the CDR3 is TGTGCCAGCAGCTTATCCCCTCGTGGCTACACCTTC. Amino acids: CASSLSPRGYTF.

On this clone itself: The sample has other DNA sequences that encode this CDR3 too. The chain is built from TRBV15 and TRBJ1-1, with 7 bases that match TRBD1. The CDR3 spans 14 residues. The trim removed 3 bases at V and 2 bases at J, leaving 3 bases unmatched. Germline V gene sequence: CDR1 LNHNV, CDR2 YYDKDF (reference sequence). The CDR3 here is CATSRRQGNTEAFF. The DNA of the CDR3 is TGTGCCACCAGCAGGAGACAGGGAAACACTGAAGCTTTCTTT.

This clone appeared a single time. CDR3 bases: TGTGCCAGCAGTTTATGGGGATCGAACACCGGGGAGCTGTTTTTT. It translates to CASSLWGSNTGELFF. This chain uses TRBV27 with TRBJ2-2; no clear D gene. This CDR3 has 15 residues. Germline CDR1 reads MNHEY; CDR2 reads SMNVEV (reference sequence). V gave up 1 base and J gave up 0 bases, with 6 bases separating them.